This T cell receptor beta chain was captured in a study of early T cells in non-severe SARS-CoV-2 infection. Study as a whole: Bulk RNA isolated from unsorted whole blood underwent sequencing; chains were not paired.

This clonotype has more than one count but fewer than ten. Its target is unknown. Regarding the study as a whole: Matching with VDJdb favored anti-spike CD8 responses (missing private and CD4 specificities).

The CDR3 is 12 amino acids. Trimming left V 6 bases short and J 6 bases short, with 10 bases between. Unique molecular identifier tags were affixed to discrete cDNA molecules. TCRdb itself ran the 5' RACE reads through MiXCR, one entry per CDR3 protein. The sample lists 60,000 to 75,000 distinct CDR3 sequences; about 12% were seen once. The source is an adult who was a healthcare worker with PCR-confirmed SARS-CoV-2 infection or an uninfected control (not recorded which). Sample: whole blood. The chain joins TRBV12-3 or TRBV12-4 to TRBJ2-3, with D tentatively TRBD2 (6 bases). The CDR3 protein is CASSGGEDTQYF. In nucleotides, the CDR3 is TGTGCCAGCAGCGGGGGAGAGGATACGCAGTATTTT.